This T cell receptor beta chain is drawn from a study of shared clonotypes between healthy human individuals. The wider study: The study drew on a couple of women and a few men aged 18 to 49 as donors. Whole-study results and caveats: It was the few donors that limited the genetic and exposure-history diversity represented.

Sequencing of unsorted PBMC DNA was carried out using ten immunoSEQ deep assay plates. Clones were read by immunoSEQ multiplex PCR, and TCRdb kept only the in-frame ones, dropping some. Here the sample spans approximately 500,000 clones, roughly 80% being singletons. With regard to this clone: The antigen is undetermined.

Specimen: PBMCs. This sequence was found in a woman aged 40-49 years in good health. Some clones in this sample may be carry-over from other donors' samples.

The CDR3 loop reads CASSVEGGRVEQYF. The CDR3 DNA reads TGTGCCAGCAGCGTCGAAGGGGGGAGGGTTGAGCAGTACTTC. The V and J genes are TRBV13 and TRBJ2-7, with a tentative D call TRBD2 (7 bases). Germline values: CDR1 PRHDT, CDR2 FYEKMQ (reference sequence). The CDR3 sequence is 14 residues long. V shed 5 bases and J shed 7 bases, with 18 bases lying between them. Drawing the rest from reference TRBV13 and TRBJ2-7, the complete variable domain is AAGVIQSPRHLIKEKRETATLKCYPIPRHDTVYWYQQGPGQDPQFLISFYEKMQSDKGSIPDRFSAQQFSDYHSELNMSSLELGDSALYFCASSVEGGRVEQYFGPGTRLTVT.